These 8 T cell receptor beta chains share one sample of origin, sequenced in a study of T cell responses to AZD1222 COVID-19 vaccine. Data came from immunoSEQ multiplex PCR; TCRdb stores just in-frame clones and leaves some out. Of about 120,000 clones detected, about nine tenths appear once; the ten largest clones hold 4.5%. Sample: peripheral blood, taken on day 0 of AZD1222 vaccination. The origin of the receptors is an adult in good health.

The V call is TRBV6-5, the J call TRBJ1-1; D not certain. V was clipped by 0 bases and J by 0 bases, with 8 bases between them. Germline V CDR1 and CDR2: MNHEY, SVGAGI. There are 15 residues in the CDR3. CDR3 bases: TGTGCCAGCAGTTACTCCGAGGACTTGAACACTGAAGCTTTCTTT. Residues: CASSYSEDLNTEAFF.

This chain joins TRBV30 and TRBJ2-7; D remains ambiguous. Trimming cost V 4 bases and J 5 bases, with 15 bases left between them. The CDR3 loop spans 13 amino acids. Germline CDR1 and CDR2: GTSNPN and SVGIG (reference sequence). The CDR3 coding sequence is TGTGCCTGGAACCCGTCACGATCAAACGAGCAGTACTTC. It codes for CAWNPSRSNEQYF.

The rearrangement links TRBV16 to TRBJ2-1; D is possibly TRBD1 (5 bases). The CDR3 is 16 residues long. V lost 0 bases, J lost 7 bases, and 16 bases lay in between. Germline V gives CDR1 KGHSY, CDR2 FQNENV. The CDR3 coding sequence is TGTGCCAGCAGCCAATCGAGGACAAGGGCCGTAAATGAGCAGTTCTTC. This sequence encodes CASSQSRTRAVNEQFF.

The chain couples TRBV5-4 to TRBJ1-1; no clear D gene. Per the germline V gene, CDR1 is SGHNT and CDR2 is YYREEE (reference sequence). The CDR3 length is 11 residues. V was pared by 2 bases and J by 4 bases, with 3 bases between. Written as DNA, the CDR3 is TGTGCCAGCAGCTTAGGCACTGAAGCTTTCTTT. Translating gives CASSLGTEAFF.

The chain couples TRBV6-4 to TRBJ2-7, with TRBD2 matching 10 bases. The trim removed 4 bases at V and 2 bases at J, leaving 5 bases unmatched. This CDR3 has 15 amino acids. Germline assignment: CDR1 MRHNA and CDR2 SNTAGT. The CDR3 region has the DNA TGTGCCAGCAGTGTTCTAGCGGGGGCGGCCTACGAGCAGTACTTC. Its translation is CASSVLAGAAYEQYF.

The gene calls are TRBV6-2 or TRBV6-3 and TRBJ2-6; 8 bases are shared with TRBD1. Germline CDR1 reads MNHEY; CDR2 reads SVGEGT. The J segment lost 4 bases and the V segment lost 4 bases, leaving 15 bases of the junction unmatched. This CDR3 comprises 19 residues. The CDR3 loop reads CASSSYLGAGGAGANVLTF. In nucleotides, the CDR3 is TGTGCCAGCAGTTCCTACCTCGGAGCAGGGGGCGCCGGGGCCAACGTCCTGACTTTC.

The genes are TRBV6-5 and TRBJ1-1, with 9 bases lining up with TRBD1. Germline lookup yields CDR1 MNHEY and CDR2 SVGAGI. The CDR3 totals 13 residues. The V segment lost 6 bases and the J segment 6 bases; nucleotides outside the gene matches: 5. CDR3 protein: CASRETGGSEAFF. DNA of the CDR3: TGTGCCAGCAGAGAGACAGGGGGGTCTGAAGCTTTCTTT.

Here the CDR3 DNA reads TGTGCCACCAGTGACACAGGGGGGCTTGGCACAGATACGCAGTATTTT. Translation gives CATSDTGGLGTDTQYF. The chain couples TRBV24-1 to TRBJ2-3; TRBD1 matches at 8 bases. V lost 4 bases, J lost 1 base, and 6 bases stayed unmatched. This CDR3 region has 16 residues. Germline-derived CDR1 and CDR2 are KGHDR and SFDVKD.